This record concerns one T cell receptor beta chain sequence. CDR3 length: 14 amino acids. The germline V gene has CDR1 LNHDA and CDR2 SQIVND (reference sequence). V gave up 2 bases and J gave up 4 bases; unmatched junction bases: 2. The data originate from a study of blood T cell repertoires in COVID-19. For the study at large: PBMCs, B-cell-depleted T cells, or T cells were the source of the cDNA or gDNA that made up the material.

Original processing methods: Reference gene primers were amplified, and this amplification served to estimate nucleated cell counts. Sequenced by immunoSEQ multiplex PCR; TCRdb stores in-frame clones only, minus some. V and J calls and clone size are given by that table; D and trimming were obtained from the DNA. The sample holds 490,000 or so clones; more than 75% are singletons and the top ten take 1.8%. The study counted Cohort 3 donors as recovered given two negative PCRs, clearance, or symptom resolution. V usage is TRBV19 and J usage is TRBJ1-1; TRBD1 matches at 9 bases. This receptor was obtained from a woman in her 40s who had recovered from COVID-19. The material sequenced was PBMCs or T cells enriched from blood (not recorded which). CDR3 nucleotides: TGTGCCAGTAGTATAACAGGGGGCCGCACTGAAGCTTTCTTT. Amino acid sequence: CASSITGGRTEAFF.